This TCR beta chain was observed in a study of control samples from healthy donors and cancer patients. The germline V gene has CDR1 SNHLY and CDR2 FYNNEI. The CDR3 runs 14 residues. V dropped 6 bases and J dropped 4; count of bases not matched to a gene: 8. The data were produced by immunoSEQ multiplex PCR, yet TCRdb's version contains in-frame clones alone and is incomplete. The sample comprises about 120,000 clones, 87% of which are singletons, and around 10% rests with the top ten. The source is a man younger than 45 in good health. The V call is TRBV2, the J call TRBJ1-2, with TRBD1 matching 7 bases. The specimen was blood. DNA of the CDR3: TGTGCCAGCAGGGGGGCGGGACAGATCTATGGCTACACCTTC. Protein product: CASRGAGQIYGYTF.